Shown below are 23 T cell receptor beta chains from a single sample sequenced in a study of cytomegalovirus exposure and HLA in healthy donors. Researchers ran the PCR with 60 Vbeta and 13 Jbeta primers. Here immunoSEQ multiplex PCR was the method, and the copy in TCRdb shows in-frame clones only, minus some. The profile shows about 160,000 clones, around nine tenths of them singletons. The specimen was PBMCs. These receptors came from a woman under 40 in good health and CMV-seronegative.

The chain recombines TRBV7-6 with TRBJ2-5, with D tentatively TRBD2 (6 bases). Trimming removed 5 bases at V and 4 bases at J, with 8 bases between. The CDR3 consists of 12 residues. Germline CDR1 SGHVS, CDR2 FNYEAQ. The CDR3 sequence is CASSPAGETQYF. DNA of the CDR3: TGTGCCAGCAGCCCAGCGGGAGAGACCCAGTACTTC.

This chain connects TRBV27 to TRBJ2-7; D perhaps matches TRBD1 (6 bases). The V gene lost 8 bases and the J gene lost 0 bases, with 17 bases spanning the gap. Germline CDR1 is MNHEY and CDR2 is SMNVEV (reference sequence). The CDR3 spans 15 residues. CDR3 loop: CASGTHRASSYEQYF. CDR3 coding DNA: TGTGCCAGCGGGACCCACAGGGCAAGCTCCTACGAGCAGTACTTC.

The chain joins TRBV15 to TRBJ2-2; TRBD2 aligns across 10 bases. V dropped 5 bases and J dropped 0; count of bases not matched to a gene: 6. The CDR3 is 17 amino acids. Germline V lookup: CDR1 LNHNV, CDR2 YYDKDF (reference sequence). CDR3 loop: CATSLYGLAANTGELFF. The CDR3 DNA reads as TGTGCCACCAGCCTTTACGGACTAGCGGCGAACACCGGGGAGCTGTTTTTT. Full variable domain (missing parts from reference TRBV15 and TRBJ2-2): DAMVIQNPRYQVTQFGKPVTLSCSQTLNHNVMYWYQQKSSQAPKLLFHYYDKDFNNEADTPDNFQSRRPNTSFCFLDIRSPGLGDTAMYLCATSLYGLAANTGELFFGEGSRLTVL.

The chain is built from TRBV4-1 and TRBJ1-6, with unresolved D. The CDR3 loop spans 17 amino acids. Trimming cost V 2 bases and J 7 bases, with 18 bases left between them. Looked up from germline, CDR1 is MGHRA and CDR2 is YSYEKL. In nucleotides, the CDR3 is TGCGCCAGCAGCCAACCTATATCCGGGAGAGGGAATTCACCCCTCCACTTT. Translated, it gives CASSQPISGRGNSPLHF.

The chain combines TRBV28 with TRBJ2-7; 7 bases match TRBD2. The CDR3 is made up of 16 amino acids. The trim removed 1 base at V and 2 bases at J, leaving 8 bases unmatched. From germline, CDR1 is MDHEN and CDR2 SYDVKM. The DNA for the CDR3 is TGTGCCAGCAGTTTATCCCCTTCCGGGAGGACCTACGAGCAGTACTTC. Amino acids: CASSLSPSGRTYEQYF.

The V call is TRBV19, the J call TRBJ1-2; D is unclear. From germline, CDR1 is LNHDA and CDR2 SQIVND (reference sequence). Deletions cut 10 bases from V and 7 bases from J, with 13 bases between. This CDR3 is 11 amino acids long. The CDR3 here is CATSWGGGYTF. In nucleotides, the CDR3 is TGTGCCACCTCATGGGGAGGTGGCTACACCTTC. Looking up the rest from reference TRBV19 and TRBJ1-2 gives the full variable domain: DGGITQSPKYLFRKEGQNVTLSCEQNLNHDAMYWYRQDPGQGLRLIYYSQIVNDFQKGDIAEGYSVSREKKESFPLTVTSAQKNPTAFYLCATSWGGGYTFGSGTRLTVV.

The J gene is TRBJ1-3, the V gene TRBV6-4; a weak D match, TRBD1 (6 bases). Germline V gives CDR1 MRHNA, CDR2 SNTAGT. The V and J ends lost 4 bases and 3 bases respectively, with 13 bases between them. The CDR3 covers 15 residues. DNA for the CDR3: TGTGCCAGCAGTGGGCAGGGGCCATTTGGAAACACCATATATTTT. Protein sequence: CASSGQGPFGNTIYF.

The chain joins TRBV5-1 to TRBJ2-5; D remains unclear. From germline, CDR1 is SGHRS and CDR2 YFSETQ. Trimming took off 0 bases at V and 4 bases at J, with 7 bases between the two ends. The CDR3 sequence is 13 residues long. The CDR3 loop reads CASSLATTETQYF. DNA for the CDR3: TGCGCCAGCAGCTTGGCCACAACAGAGACCCAGTACTTC.

This chain joins TRBV27 and TRBJ2-7; 12 bases line up with TRBD2. Germline V CDR1 and CDR2: MNHEY, SMNVEV (reference sequence). The CDR3 sequence is 15 residues long. V trimming: 4 bases; J trimming: 3 bases; junction bases outside the gene matches: 4. The CDR3 nucleotides read TGTGCCAGCAGTTCGTGGACTAGCGGGAACTACGAGCAGTACTTC. Translated, it gives CASSSWTSGNYEQYF.

The V call is TRBV7-2, the J call TRBJ2-7, with 9 positions matching TRBD1. The CDR3 spans 15 residues. Germline V gene sequence: CDR1 SGHTA, CDR2 FQGNSA. The V gene end was trimmed by 5 bases and the J gene end by 5 bases; junction bases not matched to a gene: 10. The CDR3 region is CASSPNPGTGNEQYF. For the CDR3, the DNA is TGTGCCAGCAGCCCCAACCCCGGGACAGGGAACGAGCAGTACTTC.

The V call is TRBV7-2, the J call TRBJ2-5; D is unresolved. This CDR3 has 14 amino acids. Trimming cost V 1 base and J 1 base, with 7 bases left between them. Germline V gene data show CDR1 as SGHTA and CDR2 as FQGNSA. This CDR3 reads CASSLGRSQETQYF. Here the CDR3 DNA reads TGTGCCAGCAGCTTAGGCAGGTCCCAAGAGACCCAGTACTTC.

The V and J genes are TRBV7-9 and TRBJ2-7; D perhaps matches TRBD1 (5 bases). The CDR3 has 13 amino acids. CDR1 is SEHNR, CDR2 FQNEAQ, per germline (reference sequence). The V end lost 5 bases, the J end lost 0 bases, and 8 bases lay between the germline ends. The CDR3 protein is CASSHGASYEQYF. DNA for the CDR3: TGTGCCAGCAGCCATGGGGCCTCCTACGAGCAGTACTTC. The full variable domain, in which reference TRBV7-9 and TRBJ2-7 provide the parts outside the CDR3, is DTGVSQNPRHKITKRGQNVTFRCDPISEHNRLYWYRQTLGQGPEFLTYFQNEAQLEKSRLLSDRFSAERPKGSFSTLEIQRTEQGDSAMYLCASSHGASYEQYFGPGTRLTVT.

This clone was recorded a few times. Different DNA sequences within this sample yield the same CDR3. J is TRBJ1-4 and V is TRBV5-6; perhaps TRBD1 as D (5 bases). This CDR3 is 14 amino acids long. Germline values: CDR1 SGHDT, CDR2 YYEEEE. V was shortened by 2 bases and J by 8 bases, with 13 bases between the two germline ends. CDR3 amino acids: CASSFEGAWEKLFF. The CDR3 DNA reads as TGTGCCAGCAGCTTCGAAGGGGCTTGGGAAAAACTGTTTTTT.

V is TRBV2 and J is TRBJ2-5; 9 bases fit TRBD1. The J call is doubtful: the DNA matches TRBJ2-7 better. This CDR3 region has 15 residues. From germline, CDR1 is SNHLY and CDR2 FYNNEI. This CDR3 is CASSPFGTGSYEQYF. The CDR3 DNA is TGTGCCAGCAGCCCCTTCGGGACAGGGTCCTACGAGCAGTACTTC.

The chain carries TRBV5-1 and TRBJ2-1; D is possibly TRBD2 (6 bases). The CDR3 runs to 13 residues. Germline loops: CDR1 SGHRS, CDR2 YFSETQ. Trimming removed 2 bases from V and 7 bases from J, with 10 bases in between. CDR3 protein: CASSLPSENEQFF. For the CDR3, the DNA is TGCGCCAGCAGCTTACCTAGCGAAAATGAGCAGTTCTTC.

CDR3 in amino acids: CASRKQGAQDEQYF. The CDR3 nucleotides are TGTGCCAGCAGAAAACAGGGGGCGCAGGACGAGCAGTACTTC. The chain joins TRBV27 to TRBJ2-7; 9 bases match TRBD1. The CDR3 spans 14 residues. Germline CDR1 reads MNHEY; CDR2 reads SMNVEV (reference sequence). With 6 bases clipped from V and 5 bases from J, the junction kept 8 bases outside the gene matches.

The V call is TRBV5-1, the J call TRBJ2-3; possible D gene TRBD2, 6 bases. Trimming removed 1 base at V and 3 bases at J, with 9 bases between. Germline CDR1 is SGHRS and CDR2 is YFSETQ. The CDR3 is 14 residues long. CDR3 sequence (DNA): TGCGCCAGCAGCTTGTTTGGGGGGACAGATACGCAGTATTTT. Translating gives CASSLFGGTDTQYF.

The gene calls are TRBV2 and TRBJ2-1; the D gene is possibly TRBD2 (5 bases). From germline, CDR1 is SNHLY and CDR2 FYNNEI. This CDR3 contains 15 residues. V shed 3 bases and J shed 2 bases, with 11 bases lying between them. CDR3 sequence (DNA): TGTGCCAGCAGTGAGAGGGTGGCACCCTACAATGAGCAGTTCTTC. Its translation is CASSERVAPYNEQFF.

The chain is built from TRBV7-2 and TRBJ1-5, with D hard to call. This CDR3 is 12 amino acids long. Trimming removed 1 base from V and 6 bases from J, with 4 bases in between. Germline-derived CDR1 and CDR2 are SGHTA and FQGNSA. The CDR3 loop reads CASSLGLQPQHF. For the CDR3, the DNA is TGTGCCAGCAGCTTAGGGCTTCAGCCCCAGCATTTT. Drawing the rest from reference TRBV7-2 and TRBJ1-5, the complete variable domain is GAGVSQSPSNKVTEKGKDVELRCDPISGHTALYWYRQSLGQGLEFLIYFQGNSAPDKSGLPSDRFSAERTGGSVSTLTIQRTQQEDSAVYLCASSLGLQPQHFGDGTRLSIL.

The chain combines TRBV5-1 with TRBJ2-3, with 9 bases aligning to TRBD2. V dropped 6 bases and J dropped 6; count of bases not matched to a gene: 11. The CDR3 contains 15 residues. Germline CDR1 SGHRS, CDR2 YFSETQ. The CDR3 DNA is TGCGCCAGCACCCAAATCGAGCGGGGGGAGGATACGCAGTATTTT. Translation gives CASTQIERGEDTQYF.

This clone was seen only a few times. The CDR3 coding sequence is TGTGCCAGCAGCCAGGGACAGGGCTCTAATGAAAAACTGTTTTTT. This gives the protein CASSQGQGSNEKLFF. The rearrangement joins TRBV5-6 to TRBJ1-4, with TRBD1 matching 9 bases. The CDR3 runs 15 residues. Losses at the gene ends were 4 bases for V and 3 bases for J; bases not matched to a gene: 4. Germline CDR1 and CDR2: SGHDT and YYEEEE.

This chain connects TRBV27 to TRBJ2-3; no firm D call. Trimming removed 2 bases from V and 6 bases from J, with 3 bases in between. CDR3 length: 11 residues. Germline V gene data show CDR1 as MNHEY and CDR2 as SMNVEV (reference sequence). DNA for the CDR3: TGTGCCAGCAGTTTAGCGGATACGCAGTATTTT. Amino acid sequence: CASSLADTQYF.

The chain links TRBV5-8 to TRBJ1-1, with D possibly being TRBD1 (5 bases). Looked up from germline, CDR1 is SGHTS and CDR2 is YDEGEE. The ends were cut back, 7 bases at V and 0 bases at J, with 16 bases in the middle. This CDR3 region has 15 residues. CDR3: CASWRYRTMNTEAFF. CDR3 bases: TGTGCCAGCTGGAGATACAGGACTATGAACACTGAAGCTTTCTTT.